This TCR beta chain was sequenced for a study of cytomegalovirus exposure and HLA in healthy donors. Overall study results and limits: In a later analysis, a missense DCLRE1C variant was linked to TCR beta V- and J-gene trimming. The likely origin of a cluster of highly shared sequence variants was a sequencing artifact. The authors listed roughly 150 TCR beta chains as cytomegalovirus-associated.

Remarks on this clone: The antigen remains unidentified.

A multiplex PCR was run with 60 Vbeta primers and 13 Jbeta primers. Sequenced by immunoSEQ multiplex PCR; TCRdb stores in-frame clones only, minus some. The data contain 150,000 to 200,000 clones, approximately 82% of them singletons. Germline values: CDR1 MGHRA, CDR2 YSYEKL. This CDR3 is 16 amino acids long. V was clipped by 2 bases and J by 4 bases, with 14 bases between them. The J gene is TRBJ1-4, the V gene TRBV4-1; perhaps TRBD1 as D (5 bases). The specimen sequenced was PBMCs. The receptor comes from a girl aged 2-9 years in good health and CMV-seropositive. The CDR3 coding sequence is TGCGCCAGCAGCCAAAACCCCGGGGGGATTAATGAAAAACTGTTTTTT. It encodes CASSQNPGGINEKLFF.